The 22 T cell receptor beta chains reported below all come from one sample, sequenced in a study of identical twins. TCRdb called the 5' RACE reads again in MiXCR, with one record for every CDR3 protein. The sample has 1.5 million to 2 million distinct CDR3 sequences; under 35% are singletons. Material for sequencing was cord blood. The receptors were gathered from a newborn girl in good health.

In its sample, this clonotype was seen a few times. V gene TRBV12-3 or TRBV12-4 combines with J gene TRBJ2-6; unclear D gene. V gave up 3 bases and J gave up 0 bases, with 12 bases separating them. The CDR3 has 17 residues. CDR3: CASSLRRLSSGANVLTF. As DNA, the CDR3 is TGTGCCAGCAGTTTGAGACGGCTAAGCTCTGGGGCCAACGTCCTGACTTTC.

This clonotype was detected a few times. The CDR3 sequence is CASSHRGGDGYTF. CDR3 nucleotides: TGTGCCAGCAGCCACCGTGGGGGGGATGGCTACACCTTC. The rearrangement uses TRBV4-2 and TRBJ1-2; the D gene is possibly TRBD1 (5 bases). The CDR3 has 13 residues. Germline loops: CDR1 LGHNA, CDR2 YNFKEQ. Trimming removed 3 bases from V and 6 bases from J, with 11 bases in between.

The chain joins TRBV4-1 to TRBJ2-1; TRBD2 agrees at 12 bases. Germline CDR1 MGHRA, CDR2 YSYEKL. With V trimmed by 1 base and J by 7 bases, 11 bases remained unmatched. The CDR3 has 18 amino acids. The CDR3 region has the DNA TGCGCCAGCAGCCAAGGGACCCAGACTAGCGGGAGAGGGAATGAGCAGTTCTTC. Protein: CASSQGTQTSGRGNEQFF.

This clonotype has just a few counts. V gene TRBV20-1 combines with J gene TRBJ1-5; a weak D match, TRBD1 (5 bases). This CDR3 has 15 amino acids. The germline V and J ends were trimmed by 3 bases and 1 base, with 13 bases remaining between them. Looked up from germline, CDR1 is DFQATT and CDR2 is SNEGSKA (reference sequence). In DNA form, the CDR3 reads TGCAGTGCTAGGTTTGGGGGGGTGAGCAATCAGCCCCAGCATTTT. Translating it yields CSARFGGVSNQPQHF.

The gene calls are TRBV24-1 and TRBJ2-1; the match to TRBD2 covers 10 bases. Trimming cost V 9 bases and J 5 bases; bases outside gene matches: 9. From germline, CDR1 is KGHDR and CDR2 SFDVKD. This CDR3 comprises 15 residues. The DNA of the CDR3 is TGTGCCACCGGAGCGGGAGGGCCCTTCAACAATGAGCAGTTCTTC. Protein: CATGAGGPFNNEQFF.

The sample holds many counts of this clonotype. V and J are TRBV25-1 and TRBJ2-7, with TRBD1 matching over 8 bases. CDR1 MGHDK and CDR2 SYGVNS come from the germline V gene. V lost 9 bases to trimming and J lost 1 base; unmatched junction nucleotides: 2. The CDR3 loop spans 12 amino acids. The CDR3 coding sequence is TGTGCCAGTCGGGACAGGTCCTACGAGCAGTACTTC. The encoded protein is CASRDRSYEQYF.

This clonotype turned up a few times. V is TRBV5-5 and J is TRBJ1-4; D gene unclear. The CDR3 runs to 15 residues. Germline CDR1 reads SGHKS; CDR2 reads YYEKEE (reference sequence). V dropped 4 bases and J dropped 7 bases, with 17 bases sitting between them. CDR3: CASSLGGRGSEKLFF. DNA for the CDR3: TGTGCCAGCAGCCTCGGCGGCCGAGGGAGTGAAAAACTGTTTTTT.

The chain carries TRBV29-1 and TRBJ2-7; D might be TRBD1 (5 bases). This CDR3 has 11 residues. V dropped 7 bases and J dropped 3 bases, with 10 bases sitting between them. Germline CDR1 is SQVTM and CDR2 is ANQGSEA. The CDR3 protein is CSGTTGYEQYF. The CDR3 DNA is TGCAGCGGGACCACAGGCTACGAGCAGTACTTC.

This clonotype came up a few times. This chain uses TRBV20-1 with TRBJ2-3, with D possibly being TRBD1 (6 bases). The CDR3 has 14 amino acids. Between the trimmed V and J ends, which lost 3 bases and 4 bases, there was a span of 14 bases. Germline CDR1 reads DFQATT; CDR2 reads SNEGSKA (reference sequence). CDR3 sequence (DNA): TGCAGTGCTAGCTCTGTCGCAGGGGCAGATACGCAGTATTTT. This sequence encodes CSASSVAGADTQYF.

The chain couples TRBV21-1 to TRBJ2-5. TRBV21-1 is classified as a pseudogene. This CDR3 region has 14 residues. CDR3 protein: CASSKRGDQETQYF. The CDR3 DNA follows: TGTGCCAGCAGCAAACGGGGGGACCAAGAGACCCAGTACTTC.

The chain employs TRBV5-6 and TRBJ1-2; 11 bases are shared with TRBD1. Germline-derived CDR1 and CDR2 are SGHDT and YYEEEE. The CDR3 totals 14 residues. The V gene end was trimmed by 4 bases and the J gene end by 4 bases; junction bases not matched to a gene: 3. The CDR3 sequence is CASSRTGGIYGYTF. The CDR3 nucleotides are TGTGCCAGCAGCCGGACAGGGGGCATCTATGGCTACACCTTC.

The V gene is TRBV5-6, the J gene TRBJ2-7, with D unclear. Trimming left V 6 bases short and J 4 bases short, with 17 bases between. The CDR3 spans 14 residues. Germline CDR1 and CDR2: SGHDT and YYEEEE. The CDR3 coding sequence is TGTGCCAGCACCTTAATAAATCGACCGTACGAGCAGTACTTC. Translating it yields CASTLINRPYEQYF.

In regard to this clonotype: A much bigger clone sits one base away, suggesting this may be a read error. The V call is TRBV29-1, the J call TRBJ1-2; 8 bases fit TRBD1. Germline V gives CDR1 SQVTM, CDR2 ANQGSEA. The CDR3 extends over 12 amino acids. After removal of 5 bases from V and 3 bases from J, the junction contained 2 bases not matched to a gene. DNA of the CDR3: TGCAGCGTTAGGACAGGGTACTATGGCTACACCTTC. Its protein product is CSVRTGYYGYTF.

This clonotype has ten or more counts. The rearrangement uses TRBV7-9 and TRBJ2-4; D not certain. CDR3 length equals 11 residues. The germline gives CDR1 SEHNR, CDR2 FQNEAQ (reference sequence). Trimming left V 5 bases short and J 10 bases short, with 9 bases between. CDR3 DNA sequence: TGTGCCAGCAGCCCAGAGGAAATTCAGTACTTC. Amino acid sequence: CASSPEEIQYF.

The chain recombines TRBV24-1 with TRBJ2-3, with 7 bases matching TRBD2. This CDR3 is 16 amino acids long. Trimming at V came to 7 bases and at J to 3 bases, leaving 12 bases not matched to a gene. Germline CDR1 is KGHDR and CDR2 is SFDVKD. CDR3 amino acids: CATSGVSGGGTDTQYF. CDR3 coding DNA: TGTGCCACCAGCGGTGTCTCGGGCGGGGGAACAGATACGCAGTATTTT.

As for this clonotype: A much larger clone is a single base away; this may be a read error. The chain joins TRBV10-3 to TRBJ2-1, with D perhaps TRBD2 (6 bases). The J call is uncertain, as TRBJ2-7 better fits the DNA end. Looked up from germline, CDR1 is ENHRY and CDR2 is SYGVKD. The CDR3 sequence is 15 residues long. In DNA form, the CDR3 reads TGTGCCATCTCCAGCGGGTCTAGCTCCTACAATGAGCAGTACTTC. Translating it yields CAISSGSSSYNEQYF.

This clonotype was detected a few times. V gene TRBV6-8 combines with J gene TRBJ1-1; 10 bases match TRBD1. V shed 2 bases, J shed 7 bases, and the junction held 7 bases outside the gene matches. This CDR3 has 15 residues. Germline V gives CDR1 MNHGY, CDR2 SAAAGT. In nucleotides, the CDR3 is TGTGCCAGCAGTTACCCTCGGGGACAGGGGAATGAAGCTTTCTTT. This sequence encodes CASSYPRGQGNEAFF.

The chain uses TRBV5-1 and TRBJ2-1, with 9 bases aligning to TRBD2. The CDR3 is made up of 16 amino acids. The V and J ends lost 4 bases and 15 bases, in that order; junction bases with no gene match: 20. Germline assignment: CDR1 SGHRS and CDR2 YFSETQ. Written as DNA, the CDR3 is TGCGCCAGCAGCCCCGCGGGGGGGGCATCTTTGATTATTCGGTTCTTC. This encodes CASSPAGGASLIIRFF.

The genes are TRBV5-5 and TRBJ2-1; D is uncertain. The V end lost 2 bases, the J end lost 1 base, and 7 bases lay between the germline ends. This CDR3 has 14 residues. Germline V CDR1 and CDR2: SGHKS, YYEKEE (reference sequence). The CDR3 DNA sequence: TGTGCCAGCAGCTTAAGGCAGTCCTACAATGAGCAGTTCTTC. As protein: CASSLRQSYNEQFF.

A few counts support this clonotype. The chain carries TRBV6-4 and TRBJ1-2, with 7 nucleotides matching TRBD1. Germline-derived CDR1 and CDR2 are MRHNA and SNTAGT. This CDR3 has 16 residues. The V and J ends lost 0 bases and 7 bases, in that order; junction bases with no gene match: 11. The CDR3: CASSDSGTDFRGGYTF. The CDR3, as DNA: TGTGCCAGCAGTGACTCTGGGACAGATTTTCGGGGTGGCTACACCTTC.

The chain employs TRBV12-3 or TRBV12-4 and TRBJ2-5; the match to TRBD2 covers 8 bases. Trimming removed 5 bases from V and 5 bases from J; junction bases left unmatched: 7. The CDR3 extends over 14 amino acids. This chain's CDR3 is CASSLRGAMETQYF. CDR3 bases: TGTGCCAGCAGTCTGCGGGGGGCAATGGAGACCCAGTACTTC.

The rearrangement joins TRBV13 to TRBJ1-1; D remains unclear. CDR1 is PRHDT and CDR2 is FYEKMQ in the germline V gene (reference sequence). This CDR3 region has 12 residues. Trimming left V 7 bases short and J 5 bases short, with 11 bases between. This CDR3 reads CASISGGTEAFF. The CDR3 region has the DNA TGTGCCAGCATCTCAGGAGGAACTGAAGCTTTCTTT.